This entry concerns a single TCR beta chain. Its antigen target is currently unknown. No base quality values were provided; no much bigger clone lies one nucleotide off. The source of the sample is a study of T-cell memory formation after mild COVID-19 (TCRdb year 2021). As for the study more broadly: Most TCR sequence clusters were specific to one of the two donors. In two donors, T-cell clones that expanded and contracted after mild COVID-19 were tracked by sequencing TCRalpha and TCRbeta repertoires over time. The cohort comprised two young, previously healthy adult volunteers, one female and one male. The study at large found these results: Contracting CD4+ clones appeared mostly in the CM and EM memory subsets, whereas CD8+ clones were enriched in EMRA. The study included only two mild cases, and larger cohorts that include severe cases with pre-infection samples were judged to be necessary. Some responding clones were found in pre-infection memory, which suggests that pre-existing cross-reactive memory T cells took part in the SARS-CoV-2 response. Whether the second-wave clones peaking on day 37 were SARS-CoV-2 specific was not confirmed. Balanced CD4/CD8 phenotypes were observed for clones contracting from day 15 to 85, whereas a bias towards CD4+ was observed for a second wave of clones expanding from day 15 to 37.

Trimming removed 5 bases from V and 5 bases from J, leaving 9 bases between the germline ends. In the germline V gene, CDR1 corresponds to MNHEY and CDR2 to SVGAGI. From the cysteine through the phenylalanine, the CDR3 covers 12 amino acids. Only CDR3 DNA is held: 36 bases, read in frame from base 1. TCRdb records Illumina NovaSeq 6000 as the sequencer. Using 5'RACE with constant-segment primers, TCRalpha and TCRbeta cDNA libraries were constructed, with sample barcodes and unique molecular identifiers added in the process. Trizol reagent was used to extract RNA from every sample. Libraries were amplified in two PCR steps, with a second sample barcode and Illumina TruSeq adapters added in the second step. The libraries were sequenced on an Illumina NovaSeq using 2 x 150 bp paired-end reads. As for the original processing: Reads were demultiplexed and collapsed into UMI-guided consensus sequences with migec v1.2.7. Using mixcr v2.1.11, UMI consensuses were aligned to TRA and TRB V and J templates and then assembled into clonotypes. A clonotype was counted as expanded or contracted only when both edgeR and NoisET called the clonotype significant, with the noise models trained on biological replicates. For edgeR calls, the cutoffs were a false discovery rate-adjusted p below 0.01 and a log2 fold-change threshold of 1. As an exploratory analysis of dynamics, max-normalized trajectories of the 1000 most abundant clonotypes were examined with PCA combined with hierarchical clustering. Separately sequenced CD4+ and CD8+ repertoires were used to assign the CD4 or CD8 phenotype of responding clones. TCRdb reprocessed the public reads (quality trimming at Q25 with fastp, clone calling with MiXCR) and kept in-frame beta chains. Identical CDR3 proteins give one entry, which carries the most common genes and DNA. Clone size and V and J calls follow TCRdb, not the original study. The sample includes 150,000 or so distinct CDR3 sequences, with about 28% observed a single time. The ten biggest clones cover around 13% of the sample.

PBMCs were isolated by Ficoll-Paque density gradient centrifugation. The chain uses TRBV6-5 and TRBJ1-2; 5 matching bases give a weak D call of TRBD1. The sequenced sample consisted of PBMCs or a T cell subset sorted from them (not recorded which). The receptor's source is an adult woman who had mild COVID-19 (a few samples of this study predate the infection). The sample titles of this study are shuffled in the database, so cell type and time point are left out; the donor was told from shared clones. The nucleotides are TGTGCCAGCAGTAAAGAGGGGTATGGCTACACCTTC. Its protein is CASSKEGYGYTF.